This T cell receptor beta chain was captured in a study of shared clonotypes between healthy human individuals. Across the study: The cohort had two women and a few men, ages 18 to 49.

Negatively enriched CD4+ T cells were divided by CD45RA into naive and memory. Deep level was the assay's run setting. The data were produced by immunoSEQ multiplex PCR, yet TCRdb's version contains in-frame clones alone and is incomplete. In the table there are 1,500,000 or so clones, 96% of which are singletons. The CDR3 extends over 16 amino acids. CDR1 and CDR2 from the germline V gene are MDHEN and SYDVKM. Trimming removed 6 bases from V and 3 bases from J, with 18 bases in between. The sequence was collected from a man aged 25-45 years in good health. The J gene is TRBJ1-5, the V gene TRBV28; D remains ambiguous. Source material: naive CD4+ T cells sorted from blood. The subset here: CD45RA+ positively selected. The DNA of the CDR3 is TGTGCCAGCAGGGGAAAAAGGTGGCAGACCAATCAGCCCCAGCATTTT. As protein: CASRGKRWQTNQPQHF.